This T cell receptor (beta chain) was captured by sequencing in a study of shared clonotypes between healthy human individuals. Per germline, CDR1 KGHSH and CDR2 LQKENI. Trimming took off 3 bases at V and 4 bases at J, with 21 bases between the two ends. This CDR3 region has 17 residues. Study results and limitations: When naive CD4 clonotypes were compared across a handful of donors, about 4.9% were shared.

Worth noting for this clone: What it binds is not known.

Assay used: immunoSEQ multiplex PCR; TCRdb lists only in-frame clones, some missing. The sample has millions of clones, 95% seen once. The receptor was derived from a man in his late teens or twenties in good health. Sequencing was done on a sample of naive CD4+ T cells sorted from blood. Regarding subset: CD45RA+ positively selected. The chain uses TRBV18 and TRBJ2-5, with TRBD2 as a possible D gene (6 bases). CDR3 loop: CASSPETGTGGRETQYF. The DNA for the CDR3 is TGTGCCAGCTCACCTGAGACCGGGACTGGGGGACGAGAGACCCAGTACTTC.